These 10 T cell receptor beta chains originate from one sample sequenced in a study of naive and memory T cell subsets (dated by TCRdb to the late 2010s). Library construction relied on UMI-ligation and nested PCR. TCRdb shows the sequencer as Illumina MiSeq. The ligated cDNA was amplified in four rounds of PCR with nested alpha and beta constant region primers together with the SP2 primer. TCRdb applied fastp at Q25 and MiXCR to the public reads, then kept only in-frame beta chains. Entries that share a CDR3 protein sequence are merged under the most common genes and DNA. This sample gives 35,000 to 40,000 distinct CDR3 sequences in total; around 10% of them show up just once. Roughly 3.9% of the sample is held by the ten biggest clonotypes. The treatment or condition label corresponds to: skin biopsy from PPD injection site in Mantoux-positive individual. The study reported a robust and sensitive protocol to amplify, sequence and analyze TCRs, based on 3' ligation of a UMI-containing oligonucleotide to TCR cDNA.

Source: skin, taken from a tuberculin skin test site. All receptors derive from an adult in good health.

This clonotype has a count of ten or more. The chain employs TRBV28 and TRBJ1-4; weak D call: TRBD1 (6 bases). Germline V gene sequence: CDR1 MDHEN, CDR2 SYDVKM. The V and J ends lost 2 bases and 13 bases respectively, with 14 bases between them. The CDR3 loop spans 13 amino acids. CDR3: CASSLPQGVSLFF. CDR3 bases: TGTGCCAGCAGTTTACCACAGGGAGTTTCACTGTTTTTT.

In this sample, this clonotype turned up a few times. This rearrangement joins TRBV12-3 or TRBV12-4 to TRBJ2-6; no clear D gene. CDR3 size: 18 residues. Trimming took 3 bases from V and 1 from J, leaving 16 bases between them. CDR3 sequence (DNA): TGTGCCAGCAGTTTCGGTTTTACAGCAGGATCTGGGGCCAACGTCCTGACTTTC. This sequence encodes CASSFGFTAGSGANVLTF.

This clonotype came up many times. V and J are TRBV18 and TRBJ2-1; TRBD1 matches at 9 bases. This CDR3 spans 14 amino acids. Germline assignment: CDR1 KGHSH and CDR2 LQKENI. V shed 6 bases, J shed 8 bases, and the junction held 8 bases outside the gene matches. CDR3 bases: TGTGCCAGCTCCCCGGACAGGGGTAGACATGAGCAGTTCTTC. Translating it yields CASSPDRGRHEQFF.

This clonotype was counted ten times or more. The chain recombines TRBV20-1 with TRBJ2-1; D may be TRBD2 (5 bases). This CDR3 has 15 residues. Germline V gene data show CDR1 as DFQATT and CDR2 as SNEGSKA (reference sequence). Trimming left V 5 bases short and J 5 bases short, with 19 bases between. This CDR3 is CSAPTGVPPHNEQFF. The CDR3 DNA reads as TGCAGTGCTCCAACCGGGGTTCCGCCACACAATGAGCAGTTCTTC.

This clonotype was recorded many times. CDR3 in DNA: TGTGCCAGCAGCTTAGGTCGAATTAGCGGGAGGACCTCGAACACCGGGGAGCTGTTTTTT. Translated: CASSLGRISGRTSNTGELFF. This sequence joins TRBV5-4 and TRBJ2-2, with 10 bases that match TRBD2. This CDR3 is 20 amino acids long. Germline values: CDR1 SGHNT, CDR2 YYREEE (reference sequence). V was clipped by 2 bases and J by 0 bases; unmatched bases: 13.

The rearrangement joins TRBV7-2 to TRBJ2-7; D could derive from TRBD1 or TRBD2 (5 bases each). Germline V CDR1 and CDR2: SGHTA, FQGNSA. The CDR3 contains 16 residues. Trimming removed 0 bases at V and 0 bases at J, with 12 bases between. CDR3 sequence (DNA): TGTGCCAGCAGCTTAGCCCCCGGGACGGGCTCCTACGAGCAGTACTTC. Protein sequence: CASSLAPGTGSYEQYF. Combining the CDR3 with reference TRBV7-2 and TRBJ2-7 gives the whole variable domain GAGVSQSPSNKVTEKGKDVELRCDPISGHTALYWYRQSLGQGLEFLIYFQGNSAPDKSGLPSDRFSAERTGGSVSTLTIQRTQQEDSAVYLCASSLAPGTGSYEQYFGPGTRLTVT.

This clonotype was counted at least ten times. The chain couples TRBV11-1 to TRBJ1-1; D unresolved. CDR3 length equals 15 residues. Germline values: CDR1 SGHAT, CDR2 FQDESV (reference sequence). Trimming removed 2 bases from V and 0 bases from J, with 10 bases in between. The CDR3 bases are TGTGCCAGCAGCTTATATGGCGGTATGAACACTGAAGCTTTCTTT. Residues: CASSLYGGMNTEAFF.

This clonotype was observed many times. The chain couples TRBV6-5 to TRBJ2-1; D might be TRBD2 (5 bases). Looked up from germline, CDR1 is MNHEY and CDR2 is SVGAGI. Trimming shortened V by 10 bases and J by 3 bases, and 16 bases separated the two germline ends. CDR3 length: 14 residues. The CDR3 reads CATIGSGYYNEQFF. The CDR3 coding sequence is TGTGCCACCATAGGGTCGGGATACTACAATGAGCAGTTCTTC.

This clonotype was detected many times. V gene TRBV29-1 combines with J gene TRBJ2-5; the D call may be TRBD1 or TRBD2 (5 bases each). Trimming pared 7 bases from V and 5 bases from J, leaving 17 bases between. The CDR3 consists of 13 residues. From germline, CDR1 is SQVTM and CDR2 ANQGSEA. The CDR3 spells CSARDLRRETQYF. In DNA form, the CDR3 reads TGCAGCGCCAGGGACCTTCGCAGGGAGACCCAGTACTTC.

The rearrangement joins TRBV7-3 to TRBJ2-3; possibly TRBD2 for D (6 bases). V lost 2 bases, J lost 0 bases, and 15 bases lay in between. CDR1 is SGHTA, CDR2 FQGTGA, per germline. This CDR3 is 17 amino acids long. Written as DNA, the CDR3 is TGTGCCAGCAGCTTAGGGGGGTGGAAAGAAAGCACAGATACGCAGTATTTT. Translation: CASSLGGWKESTDTQYF.